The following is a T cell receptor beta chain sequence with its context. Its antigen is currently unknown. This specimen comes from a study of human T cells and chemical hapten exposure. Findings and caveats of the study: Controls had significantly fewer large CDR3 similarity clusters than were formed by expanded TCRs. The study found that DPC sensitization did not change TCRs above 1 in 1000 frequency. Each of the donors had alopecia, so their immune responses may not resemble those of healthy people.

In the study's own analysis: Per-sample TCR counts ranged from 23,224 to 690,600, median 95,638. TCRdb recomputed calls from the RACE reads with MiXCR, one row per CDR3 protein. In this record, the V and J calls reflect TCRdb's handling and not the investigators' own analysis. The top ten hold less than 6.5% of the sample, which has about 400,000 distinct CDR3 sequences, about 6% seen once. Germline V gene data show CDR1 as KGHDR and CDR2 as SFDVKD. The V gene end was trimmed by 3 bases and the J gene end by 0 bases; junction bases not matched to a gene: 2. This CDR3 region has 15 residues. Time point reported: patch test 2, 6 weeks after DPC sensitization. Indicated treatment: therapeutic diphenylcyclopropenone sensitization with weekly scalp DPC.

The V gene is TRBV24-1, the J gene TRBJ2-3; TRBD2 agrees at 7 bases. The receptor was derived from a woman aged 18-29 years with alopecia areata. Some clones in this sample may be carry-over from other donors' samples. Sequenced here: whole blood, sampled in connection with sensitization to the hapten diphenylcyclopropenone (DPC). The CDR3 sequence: CATSDSGESTDTQYF. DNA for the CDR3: TGTGCCACCAGTGATAGCGGGGAAAGCACAGATACGCAGTATTTT.